The T cell receptor (beta chain) under discussion was sequenced for a study of shared clonotypes between healthy human individuals (dated by TCRdb to the early 2020s). In terms of the full investigation: A couple of women and a few men aged 18 to 49 years were included in the cohort. For each donor, CD4 naive and CD4 memory were each run on three plates, CD8 naive on two plates, and CD8 memory on one plate. Libraries were prepared and TCR repertoires were sequenced by different laboratories using diverse techniques, in order to increase sequencing depth and limit assay-specific biases. Each donor's leukapheresis produced roughly between about 0.8 and 8.9 billion PBMCs. Blood TCR repertoires of a handful of healthy adults were deeply sequenced to estimate repertoire size and the extent of clonotype sharing between individuals. Overall study results and their limits: When a handful of donors were compared, the shared fraction of clonotypes was 5% to 6.5% for naive CD4, about 4% for naive CD8, roughly 2.3% for memory CD4, and 0.3% to 0.5% for memory CD8. Because the study included a small number of donors, the genetic and exposure-history diversity represented was limited. Only blood was sampled, and tissue TCR repertoires likely differ from those in blood. Rarefaction of sorted-subset datasets indicated incomplete sequencing despite the large sequencing depth. Compared with non-shared clonotypes, clonotypes shared by all four sorted-subset donors had higher generation probabilities. Larger estimated clonotype richness was generally found for naive subsets than for memory subsets. Pairwise subsampling indicated that sequencing depth was expected to affect the degree of clonotype sharing among donors.

For this clone: The antigen this receptor binds is unknown. No per-base quality is available; no much larger clone lies one base away.

A distance of 13 bases separates the germline ends of V and J, which lose 3 bases and 2 bases respectively. The CDR3 has 15 amino acids, counting the end cysteine and phenylalanine. The DNA shown is the 45-base CDR3, in frame from base 1. The germline V gene yields KGHSH for CDR1 and LQKENI for CDR2. Using the deep immunoSEQ assay, multiplex PCR amplified TCR CDR3 regions from genomic DNA. Extracted genomic DNA from each cell subset was distributed evenly across all wells of several immunoSEQ 96-well plates, and each plate was treated as a replicate. For sorted subsets, about 200 ng genomic DNA, equal to about 30,000 T cell genomes, was loaded into each replicate PCR. The purified libraries were quantified using a Qubit 3.0 fluorometer, sized with a Bioanalyzer 2100, and then quantified again using the KAPA Library Quantification kit. Every immunoSEQ 96-well plate was sequenced on a separate single-read 150-cycle Illumina NextSeq 550 flow cell. Processing in the source paper ran as follows. Because only junctional sequences without quality scores were contained in the immunoSEQ output, filtering matching that applied to full-length reads could not be performed. Sequences were annotated with PyIR, a Python wrapper for IgBLAST v1.9, and V/J genes and CDR3 were assigned using IMGT germline references. Reads were removed for weak V/J assignments (E-value above 1e-6), missing CDR3, stop codons, out-of-frame junctions, or ambiguous translated residues. A V3J clonotype was defined by an identical inferred V gene, J gene, and CDR3 amino acid sequence. Percentage overlap between repertoires was calculated by dividing the number of shared unique clonotypes by the size of the smaller repertoire. Repertoire richness was assessed with RTK rarefaction, the Chao1 estimator, and Recon v2.1 estimates of unobserved clonotypes. Generation probabilities for all TCRbeta clonotypes obtained by the gDNA method from a few donors were computed using OLGA. TCRdb provides this immuneACCESS table in a form limited to in-frame rearrangements. Some clones are lacking; in checked studies, under half of them reflect an unresolved V gene, and why the rest are absent is not known. V and J calls and clone size come straight from that table; D and trimming were deduced from the DNA. The sample table shows over a million clones, and roughly 74% are seen once. The ten largest clones take up roughly 0.57% of the sample.

Healthy HIV-negative adults with no recently reported acute infections or vaccinations were included as donors. Only Caucasian adults living in Nashville, Tennessee, USA were represented among the donors. CD4+ T cells were enriched through magnetic negative selection, after which naive cells were positively selected on CD45RA and the remaining negative fraction served as the memory subset. Blood was collected by leukapheresis, and PBMCs were isolated by Ficoll-Histopaque density gradient centrifugation and then cryopreserved in liquid nitrogen vapor phase. Purity and quantity of every magnetically sorted T cell population were checked by analytical flow cytometry. Genomic DNA was isolated from each sorted fraction and quantified by UV absorbance on a Nanodrop 2000c.

The chain is encoded by TRBV18 joined to TRBJ2-5; the D gene cannot be resolved beyond TRBD1 or TRBD2, each matching 5 bases. The TCR sequence derives from a man aged 18 to 29 in good health. Some clones in this sample may be carry-over from other donors' samples. Specimen: memory CD4+ T cells from PBMCs. The cell subset or site label here, explained by the study, means: CD45RA-negative fraction. The DNA reads as follows: TGTGCCAGCTCACCCATCATAGGGGAGCAAGAGACCCAGTACTTC. Its protein is CASSPIIGEQETQYF.